This T cell receptor beta chain was observed in a study of cytomegalovirus exposure and HLA in healthy donors. Germline values: CDR1 SNHLY, CDR2 FYNNEI. Trimming cost V 7 bases and J 4 bases; bases outside gene matches: 8. CDR3 length equals 15 residues. The PCR contained 60 Vbeta and 13 Jbeta primers. The table came from immunoSEQ multiplex PCR; TCRdb's copy has only in-frame clones and leaves some out. The table shows some 67,000 clones, with about 77% occurring only once. This clonotype originated in a man between 35 and 55 years old in good health and CMV-seronegative. The sample taken for sequencing was PBMCs. The genes are TRBV2 and TRBJ2-7; 12 bases are shared with TRBD1. The DNA of the CDR3 is TGTGCCAGCAAACTCCGGGACAGGGGGCCTTACGAGCAGTACTTC. Its translation is CASKLRDRGPYEQYF.